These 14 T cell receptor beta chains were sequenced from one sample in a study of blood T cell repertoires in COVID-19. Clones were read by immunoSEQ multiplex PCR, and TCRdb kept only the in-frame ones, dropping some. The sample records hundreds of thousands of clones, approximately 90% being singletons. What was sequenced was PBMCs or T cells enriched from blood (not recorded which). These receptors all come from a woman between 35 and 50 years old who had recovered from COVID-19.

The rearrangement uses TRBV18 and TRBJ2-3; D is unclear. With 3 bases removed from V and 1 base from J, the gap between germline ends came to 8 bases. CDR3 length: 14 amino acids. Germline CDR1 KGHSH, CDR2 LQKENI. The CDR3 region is CASSPVPGTDTQYF. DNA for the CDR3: TGTGCCAGCTCACCGGTCCCAGGCACAGATACGCAGTATTTT.

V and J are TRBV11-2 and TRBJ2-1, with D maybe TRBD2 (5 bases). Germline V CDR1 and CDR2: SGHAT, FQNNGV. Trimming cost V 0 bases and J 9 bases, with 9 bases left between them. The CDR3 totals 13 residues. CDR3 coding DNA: TGTGCCAGCAGCTTAGACCGCGGAGGTGAGCAGTTCTTC. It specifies CASSLDRGGEQFF.

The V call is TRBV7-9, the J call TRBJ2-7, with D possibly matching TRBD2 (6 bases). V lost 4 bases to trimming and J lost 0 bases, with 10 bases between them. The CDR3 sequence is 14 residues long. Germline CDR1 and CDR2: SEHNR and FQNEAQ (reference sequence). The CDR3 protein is CASSYWGVSYEQYF. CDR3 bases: TGTGCCAGCAGCTACTGGGGGGTCTCCTACGAGCAGTACTTC.

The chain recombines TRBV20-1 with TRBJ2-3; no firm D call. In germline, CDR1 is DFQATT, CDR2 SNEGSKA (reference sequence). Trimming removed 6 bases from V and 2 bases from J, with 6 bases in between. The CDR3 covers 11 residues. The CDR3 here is CSALTTDTQYF. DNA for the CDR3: TGCAGTGCCCTAACCACAGATACGCAGTATTTT.

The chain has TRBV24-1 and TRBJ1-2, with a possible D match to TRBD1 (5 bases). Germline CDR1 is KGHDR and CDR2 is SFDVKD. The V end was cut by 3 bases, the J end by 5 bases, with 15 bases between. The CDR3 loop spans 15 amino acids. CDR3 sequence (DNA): TGTGCCACCAGTGATCCCCGAGGCGGGGGATATGGCTACACCTTC. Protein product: CATSDPRGGGYGYTF.

The CDR3 is CASSIGSSYEQYF. The CDR3 region has the DNA TGTGCCAGCAGCATTGGGAGCTCCTACGAGCAGTACTTC. The chain links TRBV28 to TRBJ2-7; possible D gene TRBD2, 5 bases. The V gene's germline CDR1 is MDHEN and CDR2 SYDVKM. The CDR3 contains 13 residues. Trimming left V 6 bases short and J 0 bases short, with 9 bases between.

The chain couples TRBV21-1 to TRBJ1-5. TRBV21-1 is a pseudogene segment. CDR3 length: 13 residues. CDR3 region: CASSKYSNQPQHF. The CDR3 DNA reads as TGTGCCAGCAGCAAATATAGCAATCAGCCCCAGCATTTT.

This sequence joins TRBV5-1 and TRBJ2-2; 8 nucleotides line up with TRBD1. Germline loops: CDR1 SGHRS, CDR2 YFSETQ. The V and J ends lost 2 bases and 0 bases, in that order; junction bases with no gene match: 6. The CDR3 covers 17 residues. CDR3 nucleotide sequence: TGCGCCAGCAGCTTTTTGCCGGGACAGGCGAACACCGGGGAGCTGTTTTTT. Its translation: CASSFLPGQANTGELFF.

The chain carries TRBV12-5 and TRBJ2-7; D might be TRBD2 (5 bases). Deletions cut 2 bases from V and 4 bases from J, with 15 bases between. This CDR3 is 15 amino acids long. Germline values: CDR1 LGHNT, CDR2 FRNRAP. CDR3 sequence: CASGLRFGPGYEQYF. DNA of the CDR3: TGTGCTAGTGGTTTGAGGTTTGGGCCGGGGTACGAGCAGTACTTC.

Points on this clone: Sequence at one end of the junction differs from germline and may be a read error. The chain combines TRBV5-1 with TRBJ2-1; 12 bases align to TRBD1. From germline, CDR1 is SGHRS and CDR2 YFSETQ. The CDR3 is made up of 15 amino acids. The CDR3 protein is CASSLAGTGGQGVVF. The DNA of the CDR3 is TGCGCCAGCAGTTTAGCCGGGACAGGGGGCCAGGGTGTGGTCTTC. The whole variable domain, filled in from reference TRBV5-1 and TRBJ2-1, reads KAGVTQTPRYLIKTRGQQVTLSCSPISGHRSVSWYQQTPGQGLQFLFEYFSETQRNKGNFPGRFSGRQFSNSRSEMNVSTLELGDSALYLCASSLAGTGGQGVVFGPGTRLTVL.

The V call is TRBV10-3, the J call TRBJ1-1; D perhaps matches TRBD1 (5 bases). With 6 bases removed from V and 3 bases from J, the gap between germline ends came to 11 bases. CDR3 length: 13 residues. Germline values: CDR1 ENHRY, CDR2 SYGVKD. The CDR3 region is CAIRFGGDTEAFF. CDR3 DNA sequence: TGTGCCATCAGGTTCGGGGGGGACACTGAAGCTTTCTTT.

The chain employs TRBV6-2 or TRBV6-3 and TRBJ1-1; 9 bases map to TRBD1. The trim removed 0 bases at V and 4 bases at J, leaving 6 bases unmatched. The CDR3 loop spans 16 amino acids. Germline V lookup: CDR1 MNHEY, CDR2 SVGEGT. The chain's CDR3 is CASSYSGDRVRTEAFF. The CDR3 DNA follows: TGTGCCAGCAGTTACTCGGGGGACAGGGTTCGCACTGAAGCTTTCTTT.

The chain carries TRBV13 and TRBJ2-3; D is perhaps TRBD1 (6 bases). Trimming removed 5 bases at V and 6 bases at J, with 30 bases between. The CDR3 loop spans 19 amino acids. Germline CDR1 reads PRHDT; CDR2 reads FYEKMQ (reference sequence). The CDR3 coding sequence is TGTGCCAGCAGCCCCTTTCGACCTTCCGGGGTTAGGGGGTTCGATACGCAGTATTTT. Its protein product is CASSPFRPSGVRGFDTQYF.

The CDR3 DNA reads TGTGCCAGCTCACCAGTGGCTAGCGGGAGCGGCGGGGAGCTGTTTTTT. Translating it yields CASSPVASGSGGELFF. The chain joins TRBV18 to TRBJ2-2, with TRBD2 matching 10 bases. The germline V gene encodes CDR1 KGHSH and CDR2 LQKENI. V lost 2 bases to trimming and J lost 7 bases; unmatched junction nucleotides: 7. This CDR3 has 16 residues.